The 30 T cell receptor beta chains presented below share a single source sample, sequenced in a study of T cells in women clearing cervical HPV infection. Here immunoSEQ multiplex PCR was the method, and the copy in TCRdb shows in-frame clones only, minus some. The sample totals about 26,000 clones. What was sequenced was blood buffy coat. These receptors all stem from a woman between 18 and 69 years old with a cervical HPV16 infection that either progressed to CIN3+ or cleared (not recorded which).

For this clone: The read finishes 3 residues shy of the CDR3 end, and the germline J gene is used to complete it. The chain couples TRBV7-2 to TRBJ2-3; 7 nucleotides line up with TRBD2. Germline CDR1 reads SGHTA; CDR2 reads FQGNSA. V dropped 3 bases and J dropped 5; count of bases not matched to a gene: 5. The CDR3 has 14 residues. CDR3 bases read: TGTGCCAGCAGCTTGACTAGCTTCGGAGATACG. Translated, it gives CASSLTSFGDT. The full CDR3 protein reads CASSLTSFGDTQYF. Together with reference TRBV7-2 and TRBJ2-3, the CDR3 gives the full variable domain: GAGVSQSPSNKVTEKGKDVELRCDPISGHTALYWYRQSLGQGLEFLIYFQGNSAPDKSGLPSDRFSAERTGGSVSTLTIQRTQQEDSAVYLCASSLTSFGDTQYFGPGTRLTVL.

About this clone itself: The read ends 3 residues before the CDR3 terminus; that terminus is restored from the germline J gene. The chain uses TRBV6-2 or TRBV6-3 and TRBJ2-7; TRBD1 agrees at 10 bases. The CDR3 is 15 residues long. With 6 bases clipped from V and 3 bases from J, the junction kept 8 bases outside the gene matches. Per germline, CDR1 MNHEY and CDR2 SVGEGT. The CDR3 region is CASRDGTGAYYEQYF. Incomplete CDR3 DNA: TGTGCCAGCAGGGACGGGACAGGGGCGTACTACGAG.

As to this clone: The CDR3 end falls 3 residues outside the read, so it is completed with the germline J gene. This rearrangement joins TRBV2 to TRBJ2-2, with a possible D match to TRBD1 (6 bases). There are 14 residues in the CDR3. Germline loops: CDR1 SNHLY, CDR2 FYNNEI. V was shortened by 8 bases and J by 6 bases, with 16 bases between the two germline ends. Partial CDR3 DNA: TGTGCCAGCGGGACAATTGGACCCGCCGGGGAG. This sequence encodes CASGTIGPAGE. The complete CDR3 sequence is CASGTIGPAGELFF.

In the case of this clone: The CDR3 extends 3 residues past the end of the read, so its final part is completed from the germline J gene. The chain uses TRBV7-3 and TRBJ2-2; 7 bases match TRBD1. Germline V CDR1 and CDR2: SGHTA, FQGTGA. V lost 0 bases to trimming and J lost 0 bases; unmatched junction nucleotides: 13. This CDR3 has 20 residues. The part of the CDR3 DNA that was read is TGTGCCAGCAGCTTAACGGGATTAACGGGGACAGACGCGAACACCGGGGAG. It encodes CASSLTGLTGTDANTGE. The CDR3 reads in full as CASSLTGLTGTDANTGELFF.

Concerning this clone itself: Sequencing ends 3 residues short of the CDR3 end; the germline J gene provides the rest. The V and J genes are TRBV29-1 and TRBJ2-4, with TRBD1 matching over 9 bases. Germline V gene sequence: CDR1 SQVTM, CDR2 ANQGSEA. The CDR3 has 13 residues. CDR3 sequence: CSADGQGQETQYF. The DNA read from the CDR3 is TGCAGCGCCGACGGACAGGGGCAAGAGACT.

Note on this clone: The CDR3 end is not reached by the read, which stops 3 residues before it; the germline J gene fills it in. The chain uses TRBV2 and TRBJ2-5, with D possibly TRBD2 on 6 matching bases. V dropped 9 bases and J dropped 4 bases, with 18 bases sitting between them. The CDR3 runs to 14 residues. Germline CDR1 is SNHLY and CDR2 is FYNNEI. The CDR3 DNA, read in part, is TGTGCCAGTGCACGATCCGGGGAGGCAGAGACC. Protein: CASARSGEAET. The entire CDR3 sequence reads CASARSGEAETQYF.

Judged by frequency, this clone is medium-sized (0.01 to 0.1%). The CDR3 end lies 3 residues beyond the end of the read and is filled in from the germline J gene. This rearrangement joins TRBV6-2 or TRBV6-3 to TRBJ2-3, with TRBD2 as a possible D gene (5 bases). Germline V gene data show CDR1 as MNHEY and CDR2 as SVGEGT. V was clipped by 6 bases and J by 1 base, with 14 bases between them. The CDR3 is 15 residues long. The sequenced CDR3 bases are TGTGCCAGCAGAAAACTAGGAGTTCGCACAGATACG. Amino acids: CASRKLGVRTDT. The full-length CDR3 reads as CASRKLGVRTDTQYF.

For this clone: Sequencing ends 3 residues short of the CDR3 end; the germline J gene provides the rest. The V gene is TRBV6-1, the J gene TRBJ1-6; TRBD1 aligns across 8 bases. There are 14 residues in the CDR3. The V and J ends lost 3 bases and 11 bases, in that order; junction bases with no gene match: 6. Looked up from germline, CDR1 is MNHNS and CDR2 is SASEGT. The CDR3 bases that were read are TGTGCCAGCAGTGACGGACAGGGAAGGACACCC. It encodes CASSDGQGRTP. The whole CDR3 protein reads CASSDGQGRTPLHF.

On this clone: The missing CDR3 end, 3 residues past where the read stops, is filled in from the germline J gene. The chain uses TRBV20-1 and TRBJ2-5; perhaps TRBD1 as D (5 bases). Trimming pared 2 bases from V and 1 base from J, leaving 14 bases between. This CDR3 spans 15 amino acids. Germline CDR1 reads DFQATT; CDR2 reads SNEGSKA (reference sequence). CDR3 region: CSARKEEGAQETQYF. CDR3 DNA (partial): TGCAGTGCTAGAAAAGAGGAAGGGGCCCAAGAGACC.

Turning to this clone: The read ends 3 residues early relative to the CDR3; the germline J gene fills the gap. This chain uses TRBV7-9 with TRBJ1-4, with 7 bases lining up with TRBD1. Trimming removed 1 base from V and 7 bases from J; junction bases left unmatched: 6. Germline CDR1 SEHNR, CDR2 FQNEAQ (reference sequence). CDR3 length: 15 amino acids. The sequenced CDR3 bases are TGTGCCAGCAGCTTAGGACAGGGATTTTCTGAAAAA. Translation gives CASSLGQGFSEK. The CDR3 in full is CASSLGQGFSEKLFF.

On this clone: Read data end 3 residues before the CDR3 end; the end is taken from the germline J gene. The chain couples TRBV11-2 to TRBJ1-2; D remains unclear. Looked up from germline, CDR1 is SGHAT and CDR2 is FQNNGV. CDR3 length equals 14 residues. The CDR3 here is CASSLKRFSYDYTF. The part of the CDR3 DNA that was read is TGTGCCAGCAGCTTGAAACGGTTCTCCTACGAC.

On this clone: The CDR3 end is not reached by the read, which stops 3 residues before it; the germline J gene fills it in. The rearrangement uses TRBV4-1 and TRBJ1-3; D ambiguous. The CDR3 contains 18 residues. Germline V gene lookup returns CDR1 MGHRA and CDR2 YSYEKL. The germline V and J ends were trimmed by 5 bases and 8 bases, with 28 bases remaining between them. The DNA read from the CDR3 is TGCGCCAGCAGCTTCCGATCGAAGAGATTAAAAACAGCGGACACC. It encodes CASSFRSKRLKTADT. The full CDR3 sequence reads CASSFRSKRLKTADTIYF.

With respect to this clone: The missing CDR3 end, 3 residues past where the read stops, is filled in from the germline J gene. V and J are TRBV28 and TRBJ2-3; 8 bases agree with TRBD1. The V segment lost 6 bases and the J segment 3 bases; nucleotides outside the gene matches: 8. This CDR3 is built from 15 residues. The V gene's germline CDR1 is MDHEN and CDR2 SYDVKM. The DNA read from the CDR3 is TGTGCCAGCAGACCACAGGGGGTGAGGACAGATACG. This sequence encodes CASRPQGVRTDT. The whole CDR3 sequence is CASRPQGVRTDTQYF.

The sequenced part of the CDR3 DNA is TGTGCCAGCAGCCCAACAGGGGGTAGTGGGGCCAACGTA. It yields the protein CASSPTGGSGANV. In full, the CDR3 is CASSPTGGSGANVLFF. V gene TRBV16 combines with J gene TRBJ1-4; 8 bases align to TRBD1. Sequencing ends 3 residues short of the CDR3 end; the germline J gene provides the rest. Germline V gene data show CDR1 as KGHSY and CDR2 as FQNENV. The length of the CDR3 is 16 residues.

Comment on this clone: Coverage ceases 3 residues before the CDR3 finishes, and the germline J gene fills in the end. The genes are TRBV11-2 and TRBJ2-4; D is ambiguous. The length of the CDR3 is 13 residues. CDR1 is SGHAT and CDR2 is FQNNGV in the germline V gene. This CDR3 reads CASSLVGLETQYF. The sequenced CDR3 bases are TGTGCCAGCAGCTTAGTAGGGCTGGAGACT.

A remark on this clone: The read gets to within 3 residues of the CDR3 end, and the germline J gene fills in the rest. This chain uses TRBV7-2 with TRBJ1-1; D is ambiguous. Trimming shortened V by 2 bases and J by 3 bases, and 10 bases separated the two germline ends. Germline CDR1 reads SGHTA; CDR2 reads FQGNSA. There are 14 residues in the CDR3. CDR3 in amino acids: CASSLTGRDTEAFF. CDR3 DNA, as far as it was read: TGTGCCAGCAGCTTAACTGGAAGGGACACTGAA.

About this clone itself: The read ends 3 residues early relative to the CDR3; the germline J gene fills the gap. The chain employs TRBV7-9 and TRBJ2-1; no clear D. The CDR3 consists of 11 residues. The ends were cut back, 4 bases at V and 7 bases at J, with 5 bases in the middle. CDR1 is SEHNR, CDR2 FQNEAQ, per germline (reference sequence). CDR3 DNA (partial): TGTGCCAGCAGCTCTCGGAATGAG. Translating gives CASSSRNE. The full CDR3 protein reads CASSSRNEQFF.

About this clone: The CDR3 end is not reached by the read, which stops 3 residues before it; the germline J gene fills it in. The V call is TRBV20-1, the J call TRBJ1-2; 10 bases map to TRBD1. CDR3 size: 13 residues. The germline gives CDR1 DFQATT, CDR2 SNEGSKA (reference sequence). The CDR3 sequence: CSALRQGAQGYTF. Partial CDR3 DNA: TGCAGTGCCCTACGACAGGGGGCGCAAGGC.

Note on this clone: The read falls 3 residues short of the CDR3 end, and the missing part is taken from the germline J gene. The chain couples TRBV18 to TRBJ1-2; TRBD1 agrees at 7 bases. Germline CDR1 is KGHSH and CDR2 is LQKENI. The CDR3 spans 17 residues. The sequenced part of the CDR3 DNA is TGTGCCAGCTCACCCTGGGACAGTCAGTACTCCTACAATGAC. It encodes CASSPWDSQYSYND. The full CDR3 reads CASSPWDSQYSYNDYTF.

On this clone: The sequence runs out 3 residues before the end of the CDR3; the remainder is reconstructed from the germline J gene. The chain uses TRBV5-4 and TRBJ2-7; no clear D gene. The V gene's germline CDR1 is SGHNT and CDR2 YYREEE (reference sequence). Trimming removed 0 bases from V and 0 bases from J, with 13 bases in between. The CDR3 is 16 amino acids. CDR3 DNA (partial): TGTGCCAGCAGCTTGGAGGCGTCAGGCCTCTCCTACGAG. Residues: CASSLEASGLSYE. The whole CDR3 sequence is CASSLEASGLSYEQYF.

Notes on this clone: The observed sequence ends 3 residues before the CDR3 terminus, with the missing tail filled in from the germline J gene. The chain uses TRBV20-1 and TRBJ1-4, with unresolved D. The V gene's germline CDR1 is DFQATT and CDR2 SNEGSKA (reference sequence). The length of the CDR3 is 14 residues. Trimming removed 3 bases at V and 4 bases at J, with 12 bases between. The CDR3 region is CSASPGRFNEKLFF. CDR3 DNA, as far as it was read: TGCAGTGCTAGTCCCGGCAGGTTTAATGAAAAA.

Points on this clone: The CDR3 end falls 3 residues outside the read, so it is completed with the germline J gene. This sequence joins TRBV29-1 and TRBJ1-1; TRBD1 might be the D (5 bases). Trimming took off 7 bases at V and 1 base at J, with 7 bases between the two ends. CDR3 length equals 11 residues. Germline V gives CDR1 SQVTM, CDR2 ANQGSEA. CDR3 in amino acids: CSGGGNTEAFF. CDR3 bases read: TGCAGCGGGGGGGGGAACACTGAA.

For this clone: The CDR3 end falls 3 residues outside the read, so it is completed with the germline J gene. The rearrangement uses TRBV18 and TRBJ1-1; 7 nucleotides agree with TRBD1. This CDR3 has 14 amino acids. Germline V gene sequence: CDR1 KGHSH, CDR2 LQKENI. CDR3 region: CASSTTDRYGEAFF. Incomplete CDR3 DNA: TGTGCCAGCTCAACTACGGACAGGTATGGGGAG.

About this clone itself: The CDR3 end falls 3 residues outside the read, so it is completed with the germline J gene. The rearrangement joins TRBV2 to TRBJ2-5; weak D call: TRBD1 (6 bases). Per germline, CDR1 SNHLY and CDR2 FYNNEI. This CDR3 contains 14 residues. Trimming left V 10 bases short and J 4 bases short, with 19 bases between. The CDR3: CANKLTQQGETQYF. The part of the CDR3 DNA that was read is TGTGCCAACAAGCTCACCCAACAGGGAGAGACC.

To note about this clone: The CDR3 goes on 3 residues after the read ends, and that part is filled in from the germline J gene. This chain joins TRBV5-4 and TRBJ1-2, with 9 nucleotides matching TRBD1. The CDR3 covers 16 residues. Germline V gives CDR1 SGHNT, CDR2 YYREEE (reference sequence). V lost 3 bases and J lost 3; bases outside the gene matches: 9. CDR3 DNA (partial): TGTGCCAGCAGCTCCGGGACAGGGCTTGGGCACTATGGC. Its protein product is CASSSGTGLGHYG. The whole CDR3 reads CASSSGTGLGHYGYTF.

Comment on this clone: The read ends 3 residues shy of where the CDR3 ends; the end is completed using the germline J gene. The chain recombines TRBV7-6 with TRBJ2-5, with D maybe TRBD1 (6 bases). Trimming cost V 1 base and J 5 bases, with 14 bases left between them. The CDR3 covers 15 residues. Per the germline V gene, CDR1 is SGHVS and CDR2 is FNYEAQ. CDR3 DNA, as far as it was read: TGTGCCAGCAGCTTAGAGGGGACAACGAGGGAGACC. Translated, it gives CASSLEGTTRET. The full-length CDR3 reads as CASSLEGTTRETQYF.

Turning to this clone: The CDR3 extends 3 residues past the end of the read, so its final part is completed from the germline J gene. This chain uses TRBV13 with TRBJ1-6; no definite D call. This CDR3 is built from 13 residues. V lost 5 bases to trimming and J lost 7 bases, with 9 bases between them. Germline CDR1 reads PRHDT; CDR2 reads FYEKMQ (reference sequence). CDR3 region: CASSAGVNSPLHF. The sequenced CDR3 bases are TGTGCCAGCAGCGCCGGGGTCAATTCACCC.

Comment on this clone: The observed sequence ends 3 residues before the CDR3 terminus, with the missing tail filled in from the germline J gene. J is TRBJ2-7 and V is TRBV6-1, with D tentatively TRBD1 (5 bases). Germline CDR1 and CDR2: MNHNS and SASEGT. Trimming pared 0 bases from V and 1 base from J, leaving 16 bases between. The CDR3 has 17 residues. The DNA read from the CDR3 is TGTGCCAGCAGTGAAGCGCTTCCCCTGACAGTATCCTACGAG. Amino acid sequence: CASSEALPLTVSYE. The full-length CDR3 reads as CASSEALPLTVSYEQYF.

Note on this clone: Read sequence stops 3 residues before the CDR3 end, and the germline J gene provides the missing end. This sequence joins TRBV5-6 and TRBJ2-5; D possibly corresponds to TRBD1 (7 bases). The CDR3 is 14 amino acids. Germline loops: CDR1 SGHDT, CDR2 YYEEEE. The CDR3 DNA, read in part, is TGTGCCAGCAGCTTTCAGGGGGAGGCAGATACC. It encodes CASSFQGEADT. The CDR3 in full is CASSFQGEADTQYF.

CDR3: CASSQQRQGNYGYTF. The CDR3 DNA, read in part, is TGTGCCAGCTCACAACAACGACAGGGGAACTATGGC. The chain employs TRBV18 and TRBJ1-2; 8 bases align to TRBD1. Sequencing ends 3 residues short of the CDR3 end; the germline J gene provides the rest. This CDR3 spans 15 amino acids. The V gene's germline CDR1 is KGHSH and CDR2 LQKENI. Trimming at V came to 4 bases and at J to 2 bases, leaving 6 bases not matched to a gene.